This T cell receptor (beta chain) was identified during a study of blood T cell repertoires in COVID-19. Study-wide background: The samples span acute and convalescent COVID-19 from the United States, Italy and Spain.

Using immunoSEQ multiplex PCR, the repertoire was profiled, and TCRdb retains in-frame clones only, with some absent. This sample yields about 310,000 clones, of which 90% are seen a single time; approximately 0.98% belongs to the top ten. Germline-derived CDR1 and CDR2 are SGHVS and FNYEAQ. This CDR3 has 16 residues. V trimming: 0 bases; J trimming: 5 bases; junction bases outside the gene matches: 8. Material: peripheral blood. This chain uses TRBV7-6 with TRBJ2-3; 7 bases line up with TRBD2. The receptor comes from a woman between 35 and 50 years old with COVID-19, enrolled during active disease. CDR3 nucleotides: TGTGCCAGCAGCTTAGCCTTGGGTGGGAGGGGAGATACGCAGTATTTT. Protein product: CASSLALGGRGDTQYF.